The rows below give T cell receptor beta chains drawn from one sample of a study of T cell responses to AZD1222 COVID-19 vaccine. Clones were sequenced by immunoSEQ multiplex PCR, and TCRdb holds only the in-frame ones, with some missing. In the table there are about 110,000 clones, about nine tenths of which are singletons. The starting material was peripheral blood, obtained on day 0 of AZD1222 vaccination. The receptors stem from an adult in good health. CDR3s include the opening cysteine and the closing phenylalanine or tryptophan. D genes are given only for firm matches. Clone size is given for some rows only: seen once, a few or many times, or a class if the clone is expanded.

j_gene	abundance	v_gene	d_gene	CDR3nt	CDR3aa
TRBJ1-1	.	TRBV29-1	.	TGCAGCGTTGGGAGTCACCCGATCACTGAAGCTTTCTTT	CSVGSHPITEAFF
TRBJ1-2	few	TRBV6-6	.	TGTGCCAGCAGTCCCCGACCCCATCCGGACAGCAGATCTAACTATGGCTACACCTTC	CASSPRPHPDSRSNYGYTF
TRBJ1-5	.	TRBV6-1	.	TGTGCCAGCAGTGACCCGAGGAGGGGCGATCAGCCCCAGCATTTT	CASSDPRRGDQPQHF
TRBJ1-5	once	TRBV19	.	TGTGCCACCAATCAGGCAAATCAGCCCCAGCATTTT	CATNQANQPQHF
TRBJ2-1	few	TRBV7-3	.	TGTGCCAGCAGCCCGGGGACTTCCATAAAGCAGTTCTTC	CASSPGTSIKQFF
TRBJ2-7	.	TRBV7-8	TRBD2	TGTGCCAGCAGCTTAGAGACTAGCGGGAGTTTTATACCCTACGAGCAGTACTTC	CASSLETSGSFIPYEQYF
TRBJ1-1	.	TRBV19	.	TGTGCCACCACAGTGAGAGAAAACACTGAAGCTTTCTTT	CATTVRENTEAFF
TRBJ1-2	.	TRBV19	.	TGTGCCAGTAAGACGGGACTTTATGGCTACACCTTC	CASKTGLYGYTF
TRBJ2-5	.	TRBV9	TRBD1	TGTGCCAGCAGCCCGAGACAGGGAAGCGGCCAAGAGACCCAGTACTTC	CASSPRQGSGQETQYF
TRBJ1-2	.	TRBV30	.	TGTGCCTGGAGAGAAGGAGGCTACACCTTC	CAWREGGYTF
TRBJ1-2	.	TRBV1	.	TGCACCAGCAGCCAAGCCAATGGACAGGGGCCTACTAACTATGGCTACACCTTC	CTSSQANGQGPTNYGYTF
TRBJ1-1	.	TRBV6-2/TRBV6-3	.	TGTGCCAGCAGTTTGGCCGGGGATGTGGACACTGAAGCTTTCTTT	CASSLAGDVDTEAFF
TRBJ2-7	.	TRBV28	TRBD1	TGTGCCAGCAGTCCCCGACAGGGCCTCCACTACGAGCAGTACTTC	CASSPRQGLHYEQYF
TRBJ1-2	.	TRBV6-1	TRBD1	TGTGCCAGCAGTGATGGACAGGGGGCGAACTATGGCTACACCTTC	CASSDGQGANYGYTF
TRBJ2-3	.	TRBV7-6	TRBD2	TGTGCCAGCAGCTTTACTAGCGGCACAGATACGCAGTATTTT	CASSFTSGTDTQYF
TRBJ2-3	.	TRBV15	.	TGTGCCACCAGCAGAGGCAGGGTAACAGATACGCAGTATTTT	CATSRGRVTDTQYF
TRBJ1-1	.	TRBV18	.	TGTGCCAGCTCACGGGGGGGGTTGAACACTGAAGCTTTCTTT	CASSRGGLNTEAFF
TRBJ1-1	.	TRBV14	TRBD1	TGTGCCAGCAGCCTACAGGGGGGGTACACTGAAGCTTTCTTT	CASSLQGGYTEAFF
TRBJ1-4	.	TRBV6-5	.	TGTGCCAGCAAGTTTAGGGACGCAACTAATGAAAAACTGTTTTTT	CASKFRDATNEKLFF
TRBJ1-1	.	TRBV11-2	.	TGTGCCAGCAGCTTAGTCCCCACAGGGTTGAACACTGAAGCTTTCTTT	CASSLVPTGLNTEAFF
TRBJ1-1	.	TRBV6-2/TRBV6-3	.	TGTGCCAGCAGTTACTCGAAATATGCGGGGAACACTGAAGCTTTCTTT	CASSYSKYAGNTEAFF
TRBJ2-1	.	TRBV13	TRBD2	TGTGCCAGCAGCCAGACGTCTAGCGGTGAGCAGTTCTTC	CASSQTSSGEQFF
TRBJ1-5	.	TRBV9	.	TGTGCCAGCAGCGTAGGGTCATTCAATCAGCCCCAGCATTTT	CASSVGSFNQPQHF
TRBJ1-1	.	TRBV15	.	TGTGCCACCAGTCTAGATTGGGGCACTGAAGCTTTCTTT	CATSLDWGTEAFF
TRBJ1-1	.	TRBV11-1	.	TGTGCCAGCAGCTTAGGCCTGGGGCGGATAGCTTTCTTT	CASSLGLGRIAFF
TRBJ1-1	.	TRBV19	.	TGTGCCAGTAACGGGGCGGTGAACACTGAAGCTTTCTTT	CASNGAVNTEAFF
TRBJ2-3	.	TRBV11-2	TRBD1	TGTGCCAGCAGAACCGGGACAGGGGCGGCAGATACGCAGTATTTT	CASRTGTGAADTQYF
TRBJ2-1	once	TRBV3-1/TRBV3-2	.	TGTGCCAGCGCAAGGGTGGGGGGCAAGGATGAGCAGTTCTTC	CASARVGGKDEQFF
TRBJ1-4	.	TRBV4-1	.	TGCGCCAGCAGCCAGAGACACGTCACTAATGAAAAACTGTTTTTT	CASSQRHVTNEKLFF
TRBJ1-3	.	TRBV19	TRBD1	TGTGCCAGTAGTATAGTCCCGCCGGGGACAGGGTCGGCTGGAAACACCATATATTTT	CASSIVPPGTGSAGNTIYF
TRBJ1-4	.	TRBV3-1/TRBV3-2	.	TGTGCCAGCAGACCTTCGGGGACAACTAATGAAAAACTGTTTTTT	CASRPSGTTNEKLFF
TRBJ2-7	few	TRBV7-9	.	TGTGCCAGCAGCTCCACAGGGCCTGGCAGAGAGCAGTACTTC	CASSSTGPGREQYF
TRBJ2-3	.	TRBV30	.	TGTGCCTGGAGTCGAGGGGGGGGATTAGGGGCAGATACGCAGTATTTT	CAWSRGGGLGADTQYF
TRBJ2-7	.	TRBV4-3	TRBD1	TGCGCCAGCAGCCAAGATGTAAGGGATGCCAGGGGGCCCTACGAGCAGTACTTC	CASSQDVRDARGPYEQYF
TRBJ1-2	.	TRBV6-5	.	TGTGCCAGCAGTTACTCGAAACCCCGGGACGGCTATGGCTACACCTTC	CASSYSKPRDGYGYTF
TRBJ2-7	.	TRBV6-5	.	TGTGCCAGCAGTTACTCGAGACAGGCTCCCTACGAGCAGTACTTC	CASSYSRQAPYEQYF
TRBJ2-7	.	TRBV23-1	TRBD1	TGCGCCAAAGACAGGGAGCACTACGAGCAGTACTTC	CAKDREHYEQYF
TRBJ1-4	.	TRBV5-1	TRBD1	TGCGCCAGCAGCTTGAACCCCTCCGGGACAGGGTTTGAAAAACTGTTTTTT	CASSLNPSGTGFEKLFF
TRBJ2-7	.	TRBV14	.	TGTGCCAGCAGCCAAGCGGGGACGTACGAGCAGTACTTC	CASSQAGTYEQYF
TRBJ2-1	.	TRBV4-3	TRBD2	TGCGCCAGCAGCCAAGATCTGACTAGCGGGCTATCGGGTGAGCAGTTCTTC	CASSQDLTSGLSGEQFF